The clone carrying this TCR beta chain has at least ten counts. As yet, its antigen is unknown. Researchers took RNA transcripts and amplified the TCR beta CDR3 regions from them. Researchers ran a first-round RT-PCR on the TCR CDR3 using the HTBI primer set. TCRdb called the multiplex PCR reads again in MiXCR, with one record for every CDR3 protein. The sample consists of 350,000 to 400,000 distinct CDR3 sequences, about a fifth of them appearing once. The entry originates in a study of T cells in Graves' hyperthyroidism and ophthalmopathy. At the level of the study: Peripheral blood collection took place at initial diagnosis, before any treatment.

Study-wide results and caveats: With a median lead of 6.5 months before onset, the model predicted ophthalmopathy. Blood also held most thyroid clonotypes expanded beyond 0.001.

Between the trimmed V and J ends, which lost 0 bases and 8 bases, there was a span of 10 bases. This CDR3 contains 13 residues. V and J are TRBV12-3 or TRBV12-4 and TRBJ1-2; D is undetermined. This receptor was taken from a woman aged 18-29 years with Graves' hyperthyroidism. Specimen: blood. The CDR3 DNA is TGTGCCAGCAGTTTAGCGTACCCCGGGGGCTACACCTTC. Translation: CASSLAYPGGYTF.